This is a list of T cell receptor beta chains from one sample in a study of T cell responses to AZD1222 COVID-19 vaccine. The table came from immunoSEQ multiplex PCR; TCRdb's copy has only in-frame clones and leaves some out. This table holds about 140,000 clones, approximately 90% found once. Sequenced here: peripheral blood, sampled on day 0 of AZD1222 vaccination. These receptors all come from an adult in good health. Both conserved end residues are part of each CDR3. A D gene is named only where the DNA matches it firmly. Clone size is stated in some rows and not others, as once, few, many or a class when expanded.

CDR3nt: TGTGCCATCAGTGAAAATAGTTCCCCCTACACCTTC
CDR3aa: CAISENSSPYTF
v_gene: TRBV10-3
j_gene: TRBJ1-2
abundance: NA
d_gene: NA

CDR3nt: TGTGCCAGTAGTATAGGTTGGGTACGGGACCCCTACGAGCAGTACTTC
CDR3aa: CASSIGWVRDPYEQYF
v_gene: TRBV19
j_gene: TRBJ2-7
abundance: once
d_gene: NA

CDR3nt: TGTGCCAGCAGCGTAGGGTCCCTCGCTGAAGCTTTCTTT
CDR3aa: CASSVGSLAEAFF
v_gene: TRBV9
j_gene: TRBJ1-1
abundance: NA
d_gene: NA

CDR3nt: TGTGCCAGCAGCTTGCCGGACAGGGGGCGGGACGAGCAGTACTTC
CDR3aa: CASSLPDRGRDEQYF
v_gene: TRBV5-4
j_gene: TRBJ2-7
abundance: NA
d_gene: TRBD1

CDR3nt: TGTGCCAGCAGCGTAGGGGACTTTCTCGGGGAAAAACTGTTTTTT
CDR3aa: CASSVGDFLGEKLFF
v_gene: TRBV9
j_gene: TRBJ1-4
abundance: NA
d_gene: NA

CDR3nt: TGTGCCACGAGGGACAGGTGGCGGACTGAAGCTTTCTTT
CDR3aa: CATRDRWRTEAFF
v_gene: TRBV27
j_gene: TRBJ1-1
abundance: once
d_gene: TRBD1

CDR3nt: TGTGCCAGCAGCTCACTCACTAGCGGCCCTTACAATGAGCAGTTCTTC
CDR3aa: CASSSLTSGPYNEQFF
v_gene: TRBV7-2
j_gene: TRBJ2-1
abundance: NA
d_gene: TRBD2

CDR3nt: TGTGCCAGCAGTTTAGGGACAGGGGGCTATGGCTACACCTTC
CDR3aa: CASSLGTGGYGYTF
v_gene: TRBV28
j_gene: TRBJ1-2
abundance: NA
d_gene: TRBD1

CDR3nt: TGTGCCCGGCACAGGGATAACTATGGCTACACCTTC
CDR3aa: CARHRDNYGYTF
v_gene: TRBV30
j_gene: TRBJ1-2
abundance: NA
d_gene: NA

CDR3nt: TGTGCCAGCAGCTCCTCACGAGGAACAGATACGCAGTATTTT
CDR3aa: CASSSSRGTDTQYF
v_gene: TRBV3-1/TRBV3-2
j_gene: TRBJ2-3
abundance: NA
d_gene: NA

CDR3nt: TGTGCCAGCAGTTTAAGGGCAGCCGGAGAAAAACTGTTTTTT
CDR3aa: CASSLRAAGEKLFF
v_gene: TRBV27
j_gene: TRBJ1-4
abundance: NA
d_gene: NA

CDR3nt: TGTGCCAGCAGTTTTGGACCGGATCAGAGCTCCTATAATTCACCCCTCCACTTT
CDR3aa: CASSFGPDQSSYNSPLHF
v_gene: TRBV28
j_gene: TRBJ1-6
abundance: NA
d_gene: NA

CDR3nt: TGTGCCTGGAGTTTATCTCCCTCCGGGACGGCAAATTCACCCCTCCACTTT
CDR3aa: CAWSLSPSGTANSPLHF
v_gene: TRBV30
j_gene: TRBJ1-6
abundance: NA
d_gene: NA

CDR3nt: TGTGCCAGCAGTGACAGGGCGGGAGGGTACAATGAGCAGTTCTTC
CDR3aa: CASSDRAGGYNEQFF
v_gene: TRBV6-4
j_gene: TRBJ2-1
abundance: NA
d_gene: TRBD2

CDR3nt: TGCGCCAGCAGTCAACGAGGGAACGAGCAGTACTTC
CDR3aa: CASSQRGNEQYF
v_gene: TRBV23-1
j_gene: TRBJ2-7
abundance: NA
d_gene: NA

CDR3nt: TGTGCCAGCAGCCCTAATGGATTTACGCCCGTCCACTTT
CDR3aa: CASSPNGFTPVHF
v_gene: TRBV3-1/TRBV3-2
j_gene: TRBJ1-6
abundance: NA
d_gene: NA

CDR3nt: TGTGCCAGCAGCCGTAGCGGGAGTCTAGGAACAGATACGCAGTATTTT
CDR3aa: CASSRSGSLGTDTQYF
v_gene: TRBV7-9
j_gene: TRBJ2-3
abundance: NA
d_gene: TRBD2

CDR3nt: TGCGCCAGCAGCTTGGAGTCGGATACGCAGTATTTT
CDR3aa: CASSLESDTQYF
v_gene: TRBV5-1
j_gene: TRBJ2-3
abundance: NA
d_gene: NA

CDR3nt: TGTGCCAGTAGTCTCCAGGGGAGTCCCTACGAGCAGTACTTC
CDR3aa: CASSLQGSPYEQYF
v_gene: TRBV19
j_gene: TRBJ2-7
abundance: NA
d_gene: NA

CDR3nt: TGTGCCAGCTCCCCCTTCGGGGGATTTGTTTACGAGCAGTACTTC
CDR3aa: CASSPFGGFVYEQYF
v_gene: TRBV7-9
j_gene: TRBJ2-7
abundance: NA
d_gene: NA

CDR3nt: TGTGCCAGCAGCCCCCGAAGGACAGGGGGCGCATCAAATGAGCAGTTCTTC
CDR3aa: CASSPRRTGGASNEQFF
v_gene: TRBV9
j_gene: TRBJ2-1
abundance: NA
d_gene: TRBD1

CDR3nt: TGTGCCAGCAGCTTTTACAGGTCCTACGAGCAGTACTTC
CDR3aa: CASSFYRSYEQYF
v_gene: TRBV11-3
j_gene: TRBJ2-7
abundance: NA
d_gene: NA

CDR3nt: TGCAGCGTCTCAGGACCCTACAATGAGCAGTTCTTC
CDR3aa: CSVSGPYNEQFF
v_gene: TRBV29-1
j_gene: TRBJ2-1
abundance: NA
d_gene: NA

CDR3nt: TGTGCCAGCAGCCAAGATTTGTCTAGCGTCTACTTC
CDR3aa: CASSQDLSSVYF
v_gene: TRBV3-1/TRBV3-2
j_gene: TRBJ2-7
abundance: NA
d_gene: NA

CDR3nt: TGTGCCAGCAGCCACTTAGCGGGACGGGGGGAGCTGTTTTTT
CDR3aa: CASSHLAGRGELFF
v_gene: TRBV3-1/TRBV3-2
j_gene: TRBJ2-2
abundance: NA
d_gene: TRBD2

CDR3nt: TGTGCCAGCAGTTTATGGGATGGGCAAAACTATGGCTACACCTTC
CDR3aa: CASSLWDGQNYGYTF
v_gene: TRBV28
j_gene: TRBJ1-2
abundance: NA
d_gene: NA

CDR3nt: TGTGCCAGCTCACCTCCGGGACAGGGGGAATCTGGAAACACCATATATTTT
CDR3aa: CASSPPGQGESGNTIYF
v_gene: TRBV18
j_gene: TRBJ1-3
abundance: NA
d_gene: TRBD1

CDR3nt: TGTGCCAGCAGTTTTCCAGGACCGAGGGGTGAGCAGTTCTTC
CDR3aa: CASSFPGPRGEQFF
v_gene: TRBV27
j_gene: TRBJ2-1
abundance: NA
d_gene: NA

CDR3nt: TGTGCCAGCAGCCAGACAGGGAGAGCCTCTGGAAACACCATATATTTT
CDR3aa: CASSQTGRASGNTIYF
v_gene: TRBV3-1/TRBV3-2
j_gene: TRBJ1-3
abundance: NA
d_gene: TRBD1

CDR3nt: TGTGCCAGCAGTTTAAGATGGCAGTATGGCTACACCTTC
CDR3aa: CASSLRWQYGYTF
v_gene: TRBV27
j_gene: TRBJ1-2
abundance: NA
d_gene: NA

CDR3nt: TGTGCCAGCAGCTTAGACGGGAGGGCCGCCTACGAGCAGTACTTC
CDR3aa: CASSLDGRAAYEQYF
v_gene: TRBV11-3
j_gene: TRBJ2-7
abundance: NA
d_gene: TRBD2

CDR3nt: TGTGCCAGCAGCACAAGGGCAGGCTATAATTCACCCCTCCACTTT
CDR3aa: CASSTRAGYNSPLHF
v_gene: TRBV21-1
j_gene: TRBJ1-6
abundance: NA
d_gene: NA

CDR3nt: TGCGCCAGCAGTTTGACAGGGAACTATGGCTACACCTTC
CDR3aa: CASSLTGNYGYTF
v_gene: TRBV10-2
j_gene: TRBJ1-2
abundance: NA
d_gene: TRBD1

CDR3nt: TGTGCCAGCAGCTTAGGCCCGGGGGGTAACATTCAGTACTTC
CDR3aa: CASSLGPGGNIQYF
v_gene: TRBV7-8
j_gene: TRBJ2-4
abundance: NA
d_gene: TRBD2

CDR3nt: TGCGCCAGCAGCCAAGAATGGGGTAGCAATCAGCCCCAGCATTTT
CDR3aa: CASSQEWGSNQPQHF
v_gene: TRBV4-1
j_gene: TRBJ1-5
abundance: large
d_gene: NA

CDR3nt: TGTGCCAGCAGTTATCCGTTGACTAGCGGGAGAGAGTACGAGCAGTACTTC
CDR3aa: CASSYPLTSGREYEQYF
v_gene: TRBV6-2/TRBV6-3
j_gene: TRBJ2-7
abundance: NA
d_gene: TRBD2

CDR3nt: TGTGCCAGCAGCCTCCGGGTTTCGGGGGCTTTCTTT
CDR3aa: CASSLRVSGAFF
v_gene: TRBV7-2
j_gene: TRBJ1-1
abundance: NA
d_gene: NA

CDR3nt: TGTGCCAGCAGTTACTCGGAAATACCAAGCACTGAAGCTTTCTTT
CDR3aa: CASSYSEIPSTEAFF
v_gene: TRBV6-5
j_gene: TRBJ1-1
abundance: NA
d_gene: NA

CDR3nt: TGTGCCATCAGTGAGTGGGACAGGGGAACAGATACGCAGTATTTT
CDR3aa: CAISEWDRGTDTQYF
v_gene: TRBV10-3
j_gene: TRBJ2-3
abundance: NA
d_gene: TRBD1

CDR3nt: TGTGCCAGCAGCCTGTACAATGAGCAGTTCTTC
CDR3aa: CASSLYNEQFF
v_gene: TRBV3-1/TRBV3-2
j_gene: TRBJ2-1
abundance: NA
d_gene: NA